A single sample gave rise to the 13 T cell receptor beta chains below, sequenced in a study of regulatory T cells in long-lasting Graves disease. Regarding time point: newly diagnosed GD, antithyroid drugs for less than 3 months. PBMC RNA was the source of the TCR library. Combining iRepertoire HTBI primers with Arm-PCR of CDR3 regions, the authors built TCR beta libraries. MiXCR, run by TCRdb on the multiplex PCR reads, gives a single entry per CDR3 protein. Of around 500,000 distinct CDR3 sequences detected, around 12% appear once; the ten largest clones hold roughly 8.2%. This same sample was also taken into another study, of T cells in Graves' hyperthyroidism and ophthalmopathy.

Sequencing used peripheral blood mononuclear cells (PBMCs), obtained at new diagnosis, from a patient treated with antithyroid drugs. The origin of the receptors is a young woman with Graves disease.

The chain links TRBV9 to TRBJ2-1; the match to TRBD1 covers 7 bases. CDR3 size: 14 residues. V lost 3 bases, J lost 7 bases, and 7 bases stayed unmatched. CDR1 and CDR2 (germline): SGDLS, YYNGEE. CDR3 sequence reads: CASSAYRGSNEQFF. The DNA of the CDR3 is TGTGCCAGCAGCGCCTACAGGGGTTCTAATGAGCAGTTCTTC. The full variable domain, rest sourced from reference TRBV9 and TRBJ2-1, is DSGVTQTPKHLITATGQRVTLRCSPRSGDLSVYWYQQSLDQGLQFLIQYYNGEERAKGNILERFSAQQFPDLHSELNLSSLELGDSALYFCASSAYRGSNEQFFGPGTRLTVL.

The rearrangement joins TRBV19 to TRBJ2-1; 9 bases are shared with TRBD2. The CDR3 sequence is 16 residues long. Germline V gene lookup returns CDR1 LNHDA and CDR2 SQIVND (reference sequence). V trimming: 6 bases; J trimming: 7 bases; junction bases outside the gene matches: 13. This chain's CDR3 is CASRPLGGRAQNEQFF. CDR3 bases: TGTGCCAGTAGGCCTCTCGGCGGGAGGGCGCAAAATGAGCAGTTCTTC.

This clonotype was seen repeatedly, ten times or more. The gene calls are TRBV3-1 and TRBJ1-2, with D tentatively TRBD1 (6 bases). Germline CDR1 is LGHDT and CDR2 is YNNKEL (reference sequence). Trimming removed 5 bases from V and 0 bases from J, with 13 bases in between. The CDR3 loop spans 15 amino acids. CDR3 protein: CASSSRTETNYGYTF. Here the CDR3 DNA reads TGTGCCAGCAGCTCTCGGACAGAGACTAACTATGGCTACACCTTC.

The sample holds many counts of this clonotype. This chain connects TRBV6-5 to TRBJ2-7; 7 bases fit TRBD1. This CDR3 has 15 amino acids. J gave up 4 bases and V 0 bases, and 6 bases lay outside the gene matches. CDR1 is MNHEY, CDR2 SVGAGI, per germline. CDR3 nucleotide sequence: TGTGCCAGCAGTTACTCCGAGACAGGGTCATACGAGCAGTACTTC. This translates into CASSYSETGSYEQYF.

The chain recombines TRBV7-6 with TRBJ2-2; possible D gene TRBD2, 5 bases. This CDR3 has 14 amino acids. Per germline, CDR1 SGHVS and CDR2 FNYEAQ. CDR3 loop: CASRASLNTGELFF. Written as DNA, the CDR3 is TGTGCAAGCCGGGCTAGCCTCAACACCGGGGAGCTGTTTTTT.

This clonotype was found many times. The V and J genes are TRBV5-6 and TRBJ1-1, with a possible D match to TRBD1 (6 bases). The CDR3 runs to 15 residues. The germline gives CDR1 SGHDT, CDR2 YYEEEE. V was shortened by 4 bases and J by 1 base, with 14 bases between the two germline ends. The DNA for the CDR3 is TGTGCCAGCAGCCTAGAATGGGGGGCGAACACTGAAGCTTTCTTT. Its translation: CASSLEWGANTEAFF.

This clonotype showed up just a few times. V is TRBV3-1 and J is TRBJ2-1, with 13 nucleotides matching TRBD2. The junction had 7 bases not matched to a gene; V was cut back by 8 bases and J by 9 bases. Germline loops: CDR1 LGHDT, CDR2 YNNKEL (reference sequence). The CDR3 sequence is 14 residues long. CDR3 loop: CASCRLAGGGEQFF. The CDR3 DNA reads TGTGCCAGCTGCCGACTAGCGGGAGGCGGTGAGCAGTTCTTC.

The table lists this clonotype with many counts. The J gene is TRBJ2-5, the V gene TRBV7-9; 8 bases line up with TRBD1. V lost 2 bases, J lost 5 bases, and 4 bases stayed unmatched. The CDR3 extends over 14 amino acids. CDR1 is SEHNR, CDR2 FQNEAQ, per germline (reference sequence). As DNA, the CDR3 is TGTGCCAGCAGCTTACAGGGGGCAGCGGAGACCCAGTACTTC. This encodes CASSLQGAAETQYF.

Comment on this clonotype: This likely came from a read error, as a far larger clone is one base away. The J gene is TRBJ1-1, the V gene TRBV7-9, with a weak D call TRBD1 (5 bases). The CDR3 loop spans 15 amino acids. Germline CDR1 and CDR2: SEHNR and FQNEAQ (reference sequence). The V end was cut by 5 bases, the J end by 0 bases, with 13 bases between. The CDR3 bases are TGTGCCAGCAGCGCGCAGGGACTCGTGAACACTGAAGCTTTCTTT. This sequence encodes CASSAQGLVNTEAFF.

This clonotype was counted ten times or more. Here the CDR3 DNA reads TGTGCCAGCAGTGGAGGATCGTACAATCTTAATGAAAAACTGTTTTTT. Translated, it gives CASSGGSYNLNEKLFF. This chain joins TRBV6-1 and TRBJ1-4; D remains unclear. Trimming stripped 4 bases from V and 4 bases from J, with 16 bases between. This CDR3 region has 16 residues. Germline CDR1 reads MNHNS; CDR2 reads SASEGT.

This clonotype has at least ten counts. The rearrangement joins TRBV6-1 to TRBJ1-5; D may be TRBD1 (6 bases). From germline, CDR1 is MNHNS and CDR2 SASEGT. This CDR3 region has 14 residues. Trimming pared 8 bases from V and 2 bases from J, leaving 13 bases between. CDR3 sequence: CASYEGGGNQPQHF. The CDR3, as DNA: TGTGCCAGCTACGAGGGGGGTGGCAATCAGCCCCAGCATTTT.

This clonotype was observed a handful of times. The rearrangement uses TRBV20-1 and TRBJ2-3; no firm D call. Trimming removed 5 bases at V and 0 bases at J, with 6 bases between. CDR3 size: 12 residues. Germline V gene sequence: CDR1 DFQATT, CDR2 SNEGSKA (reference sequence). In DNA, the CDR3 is TGCAGTGCTCCCCCAAGCACAGATACGCAGTATTTT. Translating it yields CSAPPSTDTQYF.

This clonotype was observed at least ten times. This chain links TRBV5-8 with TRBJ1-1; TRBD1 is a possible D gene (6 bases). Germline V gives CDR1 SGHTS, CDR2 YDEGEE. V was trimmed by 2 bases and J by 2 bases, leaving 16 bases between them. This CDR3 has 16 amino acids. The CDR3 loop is CASSFNPGHYNTEAFF. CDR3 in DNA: TGTGCCAGCAGCTTTAACCCGGGACATTACAACACTGAAGCTTTCTTT.